The clone carrying this T cell receptor beta chain was picked up a small number of times. No antigen is known for it. The data originate from a study of a mutant IDH1 vaccine in newly diagnosed glioma. Method: immunoSEQ multiplex PCR; TCRdb's copy keeps in-frame clones and lacks some. The data show about 92,000 clones, with just under 80% seen just once and 7.5% held by the top ten. Points from the study as a whole: Apparently, pseudoprogression bore no relation to changes among the top peripheral T cell clonotypes.

V was trimmed by 2 bases and J by 7 bases, leaving 14 bases between them. The CDR3 totals 14 residues. The V gene's germline CDR1 is SGHVS and CDR2 FQNEAQ. Time point specified: baseline, week 1 (first vaccination visit). Treatment indicated: pre-vaccination baseline after standard-of-care therapy. The chain uses TRBV7-8 and TRBJ1-1; maybe TRBD1 (6 bases). The origin of this receptor is a man between 35 and 55 years old with glioma. Source: PBMCs, taken from a glioma patient treated with radiotherapy, temozolomide or both. CDR3 nucleotides: TGTGCCAGCAGCTTAAGGCAGGGGATCGGTGAAGCTTTCTTT. Protein: CASSLRQGIGEAFF.